This is a list of T cell receptor beta chains from one sample in a study of immune evolution from preneoplasia to lung adenocarcinoma. Repertoires were generated with immunoSEQ multiplex PCR, while TCRdb's copy carries only in-frame clones and drops some. Here the sample spans 20,000 to 30,000 clones, approximately 69% being singletons. The specimen was FFPE invasive lung adenocarcinoma tissue. Source of these receptors: a person between 55 and 69 years old with invasive lung adenocarcinoma. Some clones in this sample may be carry-over from other donors' samples. Each CDR3 is given with its conserved first and last residue. The D gene is left open where the match is weak. The listing skips clone size in some rows; elsewhere it reads once, few, many or a size class.

NA,TRBJ2-3,NA,TRBV2,TGTGCCAGTCGACCGCCCTCCACAGATACGCAGTATTTT,CASRPPSTDTQYF
NA,TRBJ2-3,NA,TRBV18,TGTGCCAGCTCACCTCAGGGAGATACGCAGTATTTT,CASSPQGDTQYF
NA,TRBJ2-5,NA,TRBV7-9,TGTGCCAGCAGCTCCGGACAGATACAAGAGACCCAGTACTTC,CASSSGQIQETQYF
NA,TRBJ2-7,NA,TRBV28,TGTGCCAGCAGTTTCCGCTACGAGCAGTACTTC,CASSFRYEQYF
NA,TRBJ1-5,NA,TRBV7-3,TGTGCCAGCAGCTTAGGGTCGAGGAGAACAGGTCAGCCCCAGCATTTT,CASSLGSRRTGQPQHF
NA,TRBJ2-7,NA,TRBV9,TGTGCCAGCAGCGTAGATGGGCAGGGCCGGGAGCAGTACTTC,CASSVDGQGREQYF
NA,TRBJ2-5,few,TRBV28,TGTGCCAGCAGTCCCCCACTCGGGGAGACCCAGTACTTC,CASSPPLGETQYF
TRBD1,TRBJ1-1,NA,TRBV7-2,TGTGCCACCGCGAGGGACAGGGGAGGCACTGAAGCTTTCTTT,CATARDRGGTEAFF
NA,TRBJ2-1,NA,TRBV2,TGTGCCAGCACTTCCCAGGGGGAGGGTGGGTTCTTC,CASTSQGEGGFF
TRBD2,TRBJ2-7,NA,TRBV5-1,TGCGCCAGCAGCTACGGGACTAGCGGCTACGAGCAGTACTTC,CASSYGTSGYEQYF
TRBD1,TRBJ2-7,NA,TRBV9,TGTGCCAGCAGCGGACAGGGGGCCTACGAGCAGTACTTC,CASSGQGAYEQYF
NA,TRBJ2-3,NA,TRBV6-5,TGTGCCAGCAGAACAACCGCAGATACGCAGTATTTT,CASRTTADTQYF
NA,TRBJ2-7,NA,TRBV7-9,TGTGCCAGCAGCTTACTCTACGAGCAGTACTTC,CASSLLYEQYF
TRBD2,TRBJ2-1,NA,TRBV7-2,TGTGCCAGCAGCTTGGGGACTACCAACAATGAGCAGTTCTTC,CASSLGTTNNEQFF
NA,TRBJ1-6,NA,TRBV6-5,TGTGCCAGCAGACAGGATTCCACATCTAATTCACCCCTCCACTTT,CASRQDSTSNSPLHF
NA,TRBJ2-3,NA,TRBV29-1,TGCAGCGCCTGCTCCGGGGCCACAGATACGCAGTATTTT,CSACSGATDTQYF
TRBD1,TRBJ1-3,NA,TRBV2,TGTGCCAGCAGCTTTGACAGGGGCTCTGGAAACACCATATATTTT,CASSFDRGSGNTIYF
NA,TRBJ2-4,NA,TRBV14,TGTGCCAGCAGCCAGTCCGCGGCGGGGAACATTCAGTACTTC,CASSQSAAGNIQYF
NA,TRBJ2-1,NA,TRBV12-5,TGTGCTAGTGGCAGCATGAGTGGTTACACCTACAATGAGCAGTTCTTC,CASGSMSGYTYNEQFF
NA,TRBJ1-1,NA,TRBV5-1,TGCGCCAGCAGCTTGGGGGGGGAGTGGATGAACACTGAAGCTTTCTTT,CASSLGGEWMNTEAFF
NA,TRBJ2-6,NA,TRBV30,TGTGCCTGGAGTCTAATAGGCGTTGGGGCCAACGTCCTGACTTTC,CAWSLIGVGANVLTF
NA,TRBJ2-6,few,TRBV19,TGTGCCAGTAGTCTAAGATCGATATCTGGGGCCAACGTCCTGACTTTC,CASSLRSISGANVLTF
NA,TRBJ1-2,NA,TRBV7-3,TGTGCCAGCAGCGCGCGGCAGGGGACCTATGGCTACACCTTC,CASSARQGTYGYTF
TRBD1,TRBJ1-1,NA,TRBV5-1,TGCGCCAGCAGCTTGGGGGGCAGGGGGCTGGGAACTGAAGCTTTCTTT,CASSLGGRGLGTEAFF
NA,TRBJ2-3,NA,TRBV28,TGTGCCAGCAGTTTTAGGGCTCTCACAGATACGCAGTATTTT,CASSFRALTDTQYF
TRBD1,TRBJ2-1,once,TRBV28,TGTGCCAGCAGTCAGGTTGGTTTTGGCGGGACAGGCTCCTACAATGAGCAGTTCTTC,CASSQVGFGGTGSYNEQFF
NA,TRBJ2-7,NA,TRBV18,TGTGCCAGCTCACCAAACTCGAATCAGCAGTACTTC,CASSPNSNQQYF
NA,TRBJ1-3,NA,TRBV30,TGTGCCTGGCTTCACAATGGAAACACCATATATTTT,CAWLHNGNTIYF
NA,TRBJ1-5,NA,TRBV7-6,TGTGCCAGCAGCTTAGAACAGGGACAGCCCCAGCATTTT,CASSLEQGQPQHF
NA,TRBJ2-7,NA,TRBV21-1,TGTGCCAGCAGCCCCCCCAGGGCGCAGGGGGTTATAGAGCACGAGCAGTACTTC,CASSPPRAQGVIEHEQYF
TRBD2,TRBJ2-3,medium-sized,TRBV2,TGTGCCAGCAGGGGACTAGCGGGAGGTGCAGATACGCAGTATTTT,CASRGLAGGADTQYF
NA,TRBJ1-3,NA,TRBV6-1,TGTGCCAGCACCCTTTCAGGGGTAAACACCATATATTTT,CASTLSGVNTIYF
NA,TRBJ1-2,NA,TRBV6-7,TGTGCCAGCAGTTCCGACCGTGGCTACACCTTC,CASSSDRGYTF
TRBD1,TRBJ2-4,NA,TRBV2,TGTGCCAGCGACAGGGGATTAGCCAAAAACATTCAGTACTTC,CASDRGLAKNIQYF
NA,TRBJ2-1,few,TRBV5-8,TGTGCCAGCAGATATGGAGGCTCGGGGCAGTTCTTC,CASRYGGSGQFF
TRBD2,TRBJ2-7,NA,TRBV11-2,TGTGCCAGCAGCTTAGTGGGGAATAGCGGGGTCTACGAGCAGTACTTC,CASSLVGNSGVYEQYF
NA,TRBJ2-1,NA,TRBV11-2,TGTGCCAGCAGCTTAGATAGGGGCCAGCGGCGGTACAATGAGCAGTTCTTC,CASSLDRGQRRYNEQFF
TRBD2,TRBJ2-1,NA,TRBV5-1,TGCGCCAGCAGCTTGACTAGCGGGAGCCGTGAGCAGTTCTTC,CASSLTSGSREQFF
NA,TRBJ2-3,NA,TRBV7-9,TGTGCCAGCAGCTTAGAACGGGACTCCCCCTATAGGCAGTATTTT,CASSLERDSPYRQYF
NA,TRBJ2-7,NA,TRBV27,TGTGCCAGCAGCCCCCGGGCGCTGGGCAACGAGCAGTACTTC,CASSPRALGNEQYF
TRBD2,TRBJ2-3,NA,TRBV19,TGTGCCAGTAGTGCCATGACGGGAGGTAGCTCAGATACGCAGTATTTT,CASSAMTGGSSDTQYF
TRBD2,TRBJ2-1,NA,TRBV5-1,TGCGCCAGCAGCCCGAGCGGGAGAGCTGGCAATGAGCAGTTCTTC,CASSPSGRAGNEQFF
NA,TRBJ1-1,NA,TRBV27,TGTGCCAGCATTCGTCAGGGAAGCACTGAAGCTTTCTTT,CASIRQGSTEAFF